The T cell receptor (beta chain) described here comes from a study of cytomegalovirus exposure and HLA in healthy donors (dated by TCRdb to about 2017). Background on the whole study: In an earlier analysis of 550 to 750 of the donors, under 300 Gb of sequence data and approximately 120 million unique TCR beta sequences from some 170 million T cells were reported. All discovery cohort repertoires had been generated using a single sequencing platform. The T cell repertoires of roughly 660 subjects were profiled by immunosequencing and related to cytomegalovirus serostatus. Roughly five DR-DQ haplotypes were handled as single units for association and clustering, since linkage in the cohort was strong. Of the roughly 410 genotyped donors, 81% were placed in the genetic ancestry cluster associated with self-reported Caucasian donors. In the later analysis, no new phenotypic data were used to find candidate immune exposures; instead, reliance was placed on TCR beta sequences and their occurrence across donors. Roughly 300 gigabases of sequencing data and tens of millions of unique TCR sequences were included in an early release covering around 600 HLA-typed donors. To study patterns of TCR occurrence, a later analysis re-analyzed previously published TCR beta repertoires from under 750 donors and added high-resolution HLA genotyping. Among 398 genotyped donors of the cohort, an average of approximately 240,000 unique TCR beta nucleotide sequences were sequenced per donor, 15% to 20% of them non-productive. Typing coverage varied by locus: about 629-630 donors for A, B, C, DRB1 and DQB1; roughly 560 for DQA1; approximately 610 for DPA1; approximately 470 for DPB1. Along with the roughly 700-subject first cohort, a separate validation cohort of about 110 different subjects was used. To decide whether each TCR beta V gene segment behaved as functional or pseudogenic, an earlier analysis of approximately 600 of the donors relied on high-throughput TCR beta sequencing. Donor age, sex, ethnicity and CMV serostatus were compiled together with the repertoire data. A later genetic analysis used genome-wide SNP genotypes for about 60% of the roughly 670 donors, treating that subset as a discovery cohort. The study aimed to test whether signatures of past pathogen exposure could be identified by cataloging public T cell receptors. To predict cytomegalovirus infection status, the study combined high-throughput TCR immunosequencing, statistical association of individual TCRs with disease status, and machine learning. HLA typing included class I and class II loci at four-digit resolution.

V is pruned by 5 bases and J by 6 bases, leaving 11 bases of the junction without a gene match. The CDR3 covers 15 residues, taking in both the cysteine and the phenylalanine. Left in the record is the CDR3 DNA by itself, 45 bases read in frame from the first base. For CDR1 and CDR2, the germline V gene lists SGHRS and YFSETQ. The cohort comprised several hundred healthy bone marrow donors. At the time of sampling, all cohort members were nominally healthy, though unrecorded immune exposures were likely present. The donor was CMV seronegative and belonged to the group of 350 or so seronegative cohort members. Each donor provided a peripheral blood sample, and peripheral blood mononuclear cells were used for TCR beta sequencing. The Qiagen DNeasy Blood Extraction Kit was used to extract genomic DNA from the blood cell samples. About this clone itself: The specificity of this receptor is unknown.

The library relied on the immunoSEQ multiplex PCR assay. The multiplex PCR relied on a mix of 60 forward primers for TCR Vbeta segments and 13 reverse primers for TCR Jbeta segments. A multiplex PCR assay on genomic DNA amplified the CDR3 region of rearranged TCR beta genes. On the Illumina HiSeq System, the amplified TCR beta libraries were sequenced as 87-base-pair reads. The original methods were these. A later analysis counted 65 million to 90 million unique TCR beta chains across the 550 to 700 repertoires, and 10 million to 11 million of these chains were shared by at least two donors. Raw reads were error-corrected and collapsed into unique sequences with a nearest-neighbor algorithm that merged closely related sequences to remove PCR and sequencing errors. To assign V, D and J gene segments, CDR3 sequences were aligned to IMGT reference sequences. For a sequence to be retained, a match of at least six nucleotides to both a V gene segment and a J gene segment was required. Rearrangements were called productive when the CDR3 lacked stop codons and stayed in frame with V and J; all others were non-productive. Following IMGT convention, CDR3 was defined as the stretch from the second conserved V-encoded cysteine to the conserved J-encoded phenylalanine. In an earlier analysis of more than 550 of the donors, sequences lacking an unambiguous match to a single V gene segment were excluded. In an earlier analysis of 500 to 750 of the donors, V segments were called functional above 56.7% productive rearrangements and were called segregating when the between-donor standard deviation exceeded 5%. To diagnose cytomegalovirus status from the catalog of TCR beta chain sequences, a statistical classification framework was built. A later analysis assigned V and J genes by comparing TCR nucleotide sequences with IMGT/GENE-DB human TR gene sequences. The TCRdist pipeline was used in a later analysis to assign CDR3 sequences and most-parsimonious VDJ recombination scenarios. A later analysis defined each TCR beta chain by its CDR3 amino acid sequence plus V-gene family, and excluded reads lacking a unique V-gene family. In a later analysis, approximately 640 highly shared, low-generation-probability nucleotide sequences were removed to address suspected cross-contamination and a sequencing artifact. In a later analysis, a clonal expansion index was calculated for each public chain from normalized within-repertoire ranks of inferred template counts. In a later analysis, generation probabilities were computed with a VDJ recombination model fitted to out-of-frame rearrangements, and the resulting probabilities were checked against IGoR. In a later analysis, TCR-TCR, TCR-HLA and TCR-CMV co-occurrence was scored with hypergeometric tests, and a repertoire-size bias correction was applied to TCR pairs. To estimate false discovery rates, a later analysis permuted the HLA or CMV assignments 20 times. In a later analysis, co-occurring TCRs were grouped using DBSCAN, and TCRdist sequence similarity was added for clustering within HLA-allele-positive subsets. For co-occurrence clustering, repertoires with fewer than 30,000 or more than 120,000 public chains were excluded, along with several repertoires with anomalous nucleotide sharing. TCRdb took this table from immuneACCESS and kept in-frame rearrangements with V and J called. Such tables lack part of the clones; where checked against another copy, unresolved V genes explain under half of the gap, and the rest is unexplained. The DNA was the basis for D and trimming; V, J and clone size are from that table. The table for this sample lists some 110,000 clones. The ten largest clones add up to under 3.5% of the sample.

The paper as a whole reports these results and caveats: Several of the top co-occurrence clusters appeared to be linked to parvovirus B19, influenza, CMV and Epstein-Barr virus, according to a later analysis. The sequencing pipeline was judged likely to have produced a cluster of highly shared sequence variants as a technical artifact. Across donors, most TCR sequences were observed very rarely, whereas some public TCRs were present in many individuals. According to a later genetic analysis, donors in an Asian-associated ancestry cluster had fewer N-insertions in productive TCRs than the approximately 650-donor mean. Specific HLA alleles were associated with roughly 16,000 TCR beta sequences at a false discovery rate of 0.05 in a later analysis. A later analysis found that TCR association rates varied across HLA loci, with DRB1 alleles showing the most associated TCRs and HLA-C alleles the fewest. Compared with equally common non-associated chains, HLA-associated TCR beta chains in a later analysis were more clonally expanded and had lower generation probabilities. A total of 150 or so TCR beta chains were listed by the study as associated with cytomegalovirus. It was suggested by the authors that the approach could potentially be generalized to other disease states and immunological phenotypes. In a later analysis, most CMV-associated TCR beta chains were found to appear HLA-restricted, with HLA associations seemingly driven largely by CMV exposure. Because counts were too low, around 18 rarely observed V segments, including chromosome 9 orphons, were left out of the earlier analysis of approximately 500 of the donors. HLA typing was unavailable for some donors at each locus, so association tests used only the typed subset. Three of the identified cytomegalovirus-associated TCR beta chains were confirmed in vitro to be specific for cytomegalovirus antigens. This cohort had only TCR beta chains sequenced, and the lack of alpha or paired-chain data limited which features could be detected. An association between a missense DCLRE1C variant and V-gene and J-gene trimming of TCR beta chains was found in a later genetic analysis and replicated in an independent cohort. CMV serostatus was the only immune exposure information available for the cohort. Linkage disequilibrium might explain the correlated functional status among segregating V segments, but an unknown experimental factor could not be ruled out. A further reported finding was that TCR beta sequences accurately predicted the HLA-A and HLA-B alleles for most subjects in the first cohort. When HLA alleles, especially DR and DQ, strongly co-occurred, TCR associations were difficult to assign to individual alleles. Some IMGT-functional V segments, including TRBV6-2 and TRBV6-3, could not be distinguished by the 87-base-pair reads and were therefore excluded. An earlier analysis of 587 of the donors showed that most TCR beta V segments appeared in productive rearrangements either about 87% or about 30% of the time, which broadly matched IMGT annotations. The classifier was reported to diagnose cytomegalovirus status with high specificity and sensitivity in both the original and validation cohorts. The presence/absence analyses assumed that sequencing depth was roughly uniform across donors, and that assumption may not be true.

The sample was PBMCs. The sequence came from a man aged 25-40 years in good health and CMV-seronegative. This chain joins TRBV5-1 to TRBJ2-3; 8 junctional bases match TRBD2. The sequence in DNA is TGCGCCAGCAGTGGGCGAGCGGGAGCCTCCGATACGCAGTATTTT. The resulting protein is CASSGRAGASDTQYF.